This T cell receptor beta chain derives from a study of T cells in Graves' hyperthyroidism and ophthalmopathy. Study-level findings and limits: Researchers found most expanded thyroid clonotypes above 0.001 in blood as well.

Trimming cost V 1 base and J 5 bases, with 5 bases left between them. CDR3 length equals 13 residues. Germline V lookup: CDR1 MGHRA, CDR2 YSYEKL. Regions amplified from RNA transcripts were the TCR beta CDR3 regions. TCR CDR3 regions were first amplified by RT-PCR with HTBI primers. A single record per CDR3 protein comes from TCRdb applying MiXCR to the multiplex PCR reads. Here the sample spans hundreds of thousands of distinct CDR3 sequences, over 11% being singletons. This clonotype appeared a few times. Antigen unknown. The source of this sequence is a man aged 45-65 years with Graves' ophthalmopathy. This chain uses TRBV4-1 with TRBJ2-2; no reliable D call. The sample consisted of blood. The CDR3 coding sequence is TGCGCCAGCAGCCAAGTTGCGACCGGGGAGCTGTTTTTT. Protein sequence: CASSQVATGELFF.